This passage covers 16 T cell receptor beta chains from one sample sequenced in a study of cytomegalovirus exposure and HLA in healthy donors. PCR was performed using 60 Vbeta and 13 Jbeta primers. The table came from immunoSEQ multiplex PCR; TCRdb's copy has only in-frame clones and leaves some out. This sample has 80,000 or so clones, with over 65% found just once. Sequenced input: PBMCs. These receptors all stem from a man aged 30 to 39 in good health and CMV-seropositive.

This clone was seen once. The gene calls are TRBV2 and TRBJ2-6; TRBD2 aligns across 7 bases. This CDR3 contains 17 residues. Per the germline V gene, CDR1 is SNHLY and CDR2 is FYNNEI. The junction had 7 bases not matched to a gene; V was cut back by 5 bases and J by 0 bases. The CDR3 DNA follows: TGTGCCAGCAGTCAACTAGCGCCGAGCTCTGGGGCCAACGTCCTGACTTTC. Its translation: CASSQLAPSSGANVLTF.

This clone was seen just once. The chain combines TRBV20-1 with TRBJ1-2; D unresolved. Trimming cost V 3 bases and J 3 bases, with 5 bases left between them. The CDR3 is 11 amino acids. Germline V gene data show CDR1 as DFQATT and CDR2 as SNEGSKA (reference sequence). The CDR3 DNA follows: TGCAGTGCTAGGGCTGACTATGGCTACACCTTC. Protein sequence: CSARADYGYTF.

In its sample, this clone was seen once. This chain uses TRBV5-1 with TRBJ2-3; D remains ambiguous. V lost 4 bases and J lost 4, with 7 bases in between. Germline V gives CDR1 SGHRS, CDR2 YFSETQ. The CDR3 has 12 amino acids. CDR3 sequence (DNA): TGCGCCAGCAGCACTGGGCCAGATACGCAGTATTTT. As protein: CASSTGPDTQYF.

This rearrangement joins TRBV30 to TRBJ2-5, with 9 bases fitting TRBD1. The closer fit of TRBJ2-7 to the DNA end suggests the J call may be wrong. The CDR3 contains 15 residues. Germline V CDR1 and CDR2: GTSNPN, SVGIG (reference sequence). The CDR3 DNA is TGTGCCTGGGGTCGTCCGGGACAGGGTAGAACCGAGCAGTACTTC. Translation gives CAWGRPGQGRTEQYF.

This clone appeared a single time. The V call is TRBV4-1, the J call TRBJ2-1; no clear D gene. This CDR3 is 14 amino acids long. The V gene lost 0 bases and the J gene lost 5 bases, with 8 bases spanning the gap. Germline-derived CDR1 and CDR2 are MGHRA and YSYEKL. The CDR3 DNA reads as TGCGCCAGCAGCCAAGATTTATTCGACAATGAGCAGTTCTTC. This sequence encodes CASSQDLFDNEQFF.

The V gene is TRBV11-2, the J gene TRBJ2-7, with a weak D call TRBD2 (5 bases). This CDR3 is built from 12 residues. Germline assignment: CDR1 SGHAT and CDR2 FQNNGV. CDR3 nucleotides: TGTGTTCTACGACGGGGCTCCTACGAGCAGTACTTC. Amino acid sequence: CVLRRGSYEQYF.

This sequence joins TRBV5-5 and TRBJ2-1, with 9 positions matching TRBD2. The CDR3 is 18 residues long. Germline V gene lookup returns CDR1 SGHKS and CDR2 YYEKEE (reference sequence). V shed 2 bases and J 12 bases; nucleotides not matched to a gene: 21. CDR3: CASSFHQAKGPSGVSQFF. Here the CDR3 DNA reads TGTGCCAGCAGCTTCCACCAAGCTAAGGGGCCTAGCGGGGTTTCGCAGTTCTTC.

The rearrangement uses TRBV6-5 and TRBJ1-1; TRBD1 agrees at 9 bases. Germline V gives CDR1 MNHEY, CDR2 SVGAGI. This CDR3 region has 14 residues. V shed 6 bases, J shed 0 bases, and the junction held 2 bases outside the gene matches. CDR3 protein: CASRDRGLNTEAFF. CDR3 DNA: TGTGCCAGCAGGGACAGGGGATTGAACACTGAAGCTTTCTTT.

As DNA, the CDR3 is TGTGCCATCAGTGAAGTAGCGGGGACGGGGACCCAGTACTTC. Its protein is CAISEVAGTGTQYF. This chain uses TRBV10-3 with TRBJ2-5; 8 nucleotides align to TRBD2. CDR1 and CDR2 from the germline V gene are ENHRY and SYGVKD. V lost 3 bases and J lost 7; bases outside the gene matches: 7. This CDR3 is built from 14 residues.

This sequence joins TRBV6-5 and TRBJ2-1, with 8 bases matching TRBD1. With 2 bases clipped from V and 7 bases from J, the junction kept 4 bases outside the gene matches. CDR1 and CDR2 (germline): MNHEY, SVGAGI. The CDR3 is 14 residues long. This CDR3 reads CASSYPGQVNEQFF. DNA for the CDR3: TGTGCCAGCAGTTACCCGGGACAGGTAAATGAGCAGTTCTTC.

The chain combines TRBV7-8 with TRBJ2-1; 8 nucleotides match TRBD1. Trimming removed 3 bases from V and 9 bases from J; junction bases left unmatched: 10. The germline V gene encodes CDR1 SGHVS and CDR2 FQNEAQ. CDR3 length equals 15 residues. The CDR3 here is CASSFRTGFKGEQFF. The CDR3 DNA is TGTGCCAGCAGCTTTCGGACAGGGTTCAAAGGTGAGCAGTTCTTC.

This chain uses TRBV4-1 with TRBJ1-1; 8 positions match TRBD1. The CDR3 is 16 residues long. CDR1 MGHRA and CDR2 YSYEKL come from the germline V gene. The ends lost 3 bases at V and 0 bases at J; junction bases unmatched: 6. CDR3 sequence (DNA): TGCGCCAGCAGCCACGGGACAGGCCGACTGAACACTGAAGCTTTCTTT. Residues: CASSHGTGRLNTEAFF.

On this clone: Compared with germline, one end of the junction differs, possibly owing to a read error. Within the sample, other DNA sequences also encode this same CDR3. The V call is TRBV6-5, the J call TRBJ2-3; D possibly corresponds to TRBD1 (5 bases). Germline CDR1 MNHEY, CDR2 SVGAGI. CDR3 length equals 12 residues. The CDR3 region is CASSYSQDAQYF. The CDR3 DNA reads TGTGCCAGCAGCTACTCACAGGATGCGCAGTATTTT.

The chain has TRBV27 and TRBJ2-1; the match to TRBD2 covers 14 bases. V shed 7 bases, J shed 9 bases, and the junction held 8 bases outside the gene matches. The CDR3 runs 15 residues. The germline V gene encodes CDR1 MNHEY and CDR2 SMNVEV (reference sequence). The CDR3 loop is CASTLGTSGRSEQFF. In DNA form, the CDR3 reads TGTGCCAGCACCCTCGGGACTAGCGGGAGAAGTGAGCAGTTCTTC.

This clone is a singleton in its sample. The gene calls are TRBV21-1 and TRBJ2-3; TRBD1, the table's D call, was not compared with the DNA. TRBV21-1 is a known pseudogene. CDR3 length: 18 residues. The CDR3 protein is CASSRGGTRGRSTDTQYF. The CDR3 nucleotides read TGTGCCAGCAGCAGGGGTGGGACGAGGGGGCGAAGCACAGATACGCAGTATTTT.

V is TRBV5-8 and J is TRBJ1-4, with D possibly being TRBD1 (6 bases). Trimming took 0 bases from V and 8 from J, leaving 14 bases between them. The CDR3 is made up of 15 amino acids. CDR1 and CDR2 from the germline V gene are SGHTS and YDEGEE. CDR3 amino acids: CASSLASGAREKLFF. DNA of the CDR3: TGTGCCAGCAGCTTGGCATCAGGGGCGCGGGAAAAACTGTTTTTT. Supplemented by reference TRBV5-8 and TRBJ1-4, the full variable domain reads EAGVTQSPTHLIKTRGQQATLRCSPISGHTSVYWYQQALGLGLQFLLWYDEGEERNRGNFPPRFSGRQFPNYSSELNVNALELEDSALYLCASSLASGAREKLFFGSGTQLSVL.